This note documents a single TCR beta chain sequence. The data are from a study of shared clonotypes between healthy human individuals. The CDR3 is 14 residues long. V dropped 6 bases and J dropped 1; count of bases not matched to a gene: 5. Per the germline V gene, CDR1 is MNHEY and CDR2 is SMNVEV (reference sequence). TCRdb's table, derived via immunoSEQ multiplex PCR, lists solely in-frame clones and lacks some. Among about 480,000 clones, about four fifths were seen once, and the ten largest hold 10% to 15%. The specimen sequenced was PBMCs. This chain links TRBV27 with TRBJ1-1; 7 positions agree with TRBD1. The receptor was derived from a middle-aged woman in good health. Some clones in this sample may be carry-over from other donors' samples. CDR3 sequence: CASRGGWGNTEAFF. For the CDR3, the DNA is TGTGCCAGCAGAGGGGGCTGGGGGAACACTGAAGCTTTCTTT.